A selection of T cell receptor beta chains follows, all from one sample in a study of cytomegalovirus exposure and HLA in healthy donors. The protocol was immunoSEQ multiplex PCR, while the TCRdb copy is restricted to in-frame clones and leaves out a portion. Of some 130,000 clones listed, 70% to 75% are singletons. The sequenced material came from PBMCs. These TCRs come from a woman aged 35 to 49 in good health and CMV-seronegative. Each CDR3 is given with its conserved first and last residue. The D gene is left open where the match is weak. The listing skips clone size in some rows; elsewhere it reads once, few, many or a size class.

j_call: TRBJ2-1; d_call: -; clone_size: few; v_call: TRBV6-1; cdr3_nt: TGTGCCAGCAATGGGGGGGGCCGTGGCAATGAGCAGTTCTTC; cdr3_aa: CASNGGGRGNEQFF
j_call: TRBJ1-1; d_call: -; clone_size: few; v_call: TRBV27; cdr3_nt: TGTGCCAGCAGTTTCCATGGGGGGTCTGAAGCTTTCTTT; cdr3_aa: CASSFHGGSEAFF
j_call: TRBJ1-1; d_call: -; clone_size: few; v_call: TRBV2; cdr3_nt: TGTGCCAGCAAGGTCGGCAGGGTCGGGAACACTGAAGCTTTCTTT; cdr3_aa: CASKVGRVGNTEAFF
j_call: TRBJ2-7; d_call: -; clone_size: -; v_call: TRBV15; cdr3_nt: TGTGCCACCAGCAGTGGGGTGGGGCGGTTCTACGAGCAGTACTTC; cdr3_aa: CATSSGVGRFYEQYF
j_call: TRBJ2-1; d_call: TRBD2; clone_size: -; v_call: TRBV5-4; cdr3_nt: TGTGCCGCTCGGGTAGCGGGGGGTAATGAGCAGTTCTTC; cdr3_aa: CAARVAGGNEQFF
j_call: TRBJ1-2; d_call: TRBD1; clone_size: -; v_call: TRBV6-1; cdr3_nt: TGTGCCAGCAGTGATGCGACAGGGAGCTATGGCTACACCTTC; cdr3_aa: CASSDATGSYGYTF
j_call: TRBJ2-3; d_call: -; clone_size: -; v_call: TRBV5-8; cdr3_nt: TGTGCCAGCAGCCTGGTGCGGGTGGCTAGCACAGATACGCAGTATTTT; cdr3_aa: CASSLVRVASTDTQYF
j_call: TRBJ2-3; d_call: -; clone_size: -; v_call: TRBV10-3; cdr3_nt: TGTGCCATCAGTGTCAACAGCTTCGGGGGGCCGAGCACAGATACGCAGTATTTT; cdr3_aa: CAISVNSFGGPSTDTQYF
j_call: TRBJ2-5; d_call: TRBD1; clone_size: -; v_call: TRBV2; cdr3_nt: TGTGCCAGCCGGGACAGGGGGTTGGAGACCCAGTACTTC; cdr3_aa: CASRDRGLETQYF
j_call: TRBJ1-5; d_call: TRBD1; clone_size: few; v_call: TRBV6-5; cdr3_nt: TGTGCCAGCAGTCCCCGACAGGGTGGGAATCAGCCCCAGCATTTT; cdr3_aa: CASSPRQGGNQPQHF
j_call: TRBJ1-4; d_call: -; clone_size: -; v_call: TRBV27; cdr3_nt: TGTGCCAGCAGTTTAGGATTCGGCGGAAAACTGTTTTTT; cdr3_aa: CASSLGFGGKLFF
j_call: TRBJ1-1; d_call: -; clone_size: few; v_call: TRBV5-1; cdr3_nt: TGCGCCAGCAGCTTGGCCCAGGGGAACACTGAAGCTTTCTTT; cdr3_aa: CASSLAQGNTEAFF
j_call: TRBJ2-5; d_call: TRBD2; clone_size: -; v_call: TRBV10-3; cdr3_nt: TGTGCCATCAGTGAGCCAAGCGGGGGGTCGCAAGAGACCCAGTACTTC; cdr3_aa: CAISEPSGGSQETQYF
j_call: TRBJ1-3; d_call: TRBD1; clone_size: -; v_call: TRBV9; cdr3_nt: TGTGCCAGCAGCGCGAGAGGACAGGGGGTTCCCTCTGGAAACACCATATATTTT; cdr3_aa: CASSARGQGVPSGNTIYF
j_call: TRBJ1-5; d_call: -; clone_size: -; v_call: TRBV19; cdr3_nt: TGTGCCAGTAGTATAGGACCGGCACGGAGCCGTAATCAGCCCCAGCATTTT; cdr3_aa: CASSIGPARSRNQPQHF
j_call: TRBJ2-5; d_call: TRBD2; clone_size: few; v_call: TRBV6-5; cdr3_nt: TGTGCCAGCAGTACGCCGGGGGGGAAAGAGACCCAGTACTTC; cdr3_aa: CASSTPGGKETQYF
j_call: TRBJ2-1; d_call: TRBD2; clone_size: -; v_call: TRBV27; cdr3_nt: TGTGCCAGCAGTTTAGCGGGGGGGCTTTACAATGAGCAGTTCTTC; cdr3_aa: CASSLAGGLYNEQFF
j_call: TRBJ1-5; d_call: -; clone_size: once; v_call: TRBV6-6; cdr3_nt: TGTGCCAGCAGTAACCCCAACTGGAGCAATCAGCCCCAGCATTTT; cdr3_aa: CASSNPNWSNQPQHF
j_call: TRBJ2-2; d_call: -; clone_size: -; v_call: TRBV5-1; cdr3_nt: TGCGCCAGCAGCTTGGATAACTTGGAGGGCGGGGAGCTGTTTTTT; cdr3_aa: CASSLDNLEGGELFF
j_call: TRBJ1-1; d_call: -; clone_size: -; v_call: TRBV27; cdr3_nt: TGTGCCAGCAGTTTAGGTAAACAGAACAGGGTACTGATGAACACTGAAGCTTTCTTT; cdr3_aa: CASSLGKQNRVLMNTEAFF
j_call: TRBJ1-6; d_call: -; clone_size: -; v_call: TRBV5-1; cdr3_nt: TGCGCCAGCAGCTTGGAGGGCAGGGCCGTTCTTAATTCACCCCTCCACTTT; cdr3_aa: CASSLEGRAVLNSPLHF
j_call: TRBJ2-2; d_call: -; clone_size: -; v_call: TRBV6-1; cdr3_nt: TGTGCCAGCAGTGAACTGTGGGGGGGCCTCACCGGGGAGCTGTTTTTT; cdr3_aa: CASSELWGGLTGELFF
j_call: TRBJ1-2; d_call: TRBD1; clone_size: -; v_call: TRBV10-3; cdr3_nt: TGTGCCATCAGTGGACAGGGAGAGGACTATGGCTACACCTTC; cdr3_aa: CAISGQGEDYGYTF
j_call: TRBJ2-3; d_call: -; clone_size: -; v_call: TRBV2; cdr3_nt: TGTGCCAGCCGCTACCCTCTAACGGGGTCTGAAGATACGCAGTATTTT; cdr3_aa: CASRYPLTGSEDTQYF
j_call: TRBJ1-2; d_call: TRBD1; clone_size: -; v_call: TRBV6-1; cdr3_nt: TGTGCCAGCAGTGAACTGGACAGGATATATGGCTACACCTTC; cdr3_aa: CASSELDRIYGYTF
j_call: TRBJ2-1; d_call: -; clone_size: once; v_call: TRBV15; cdr3_nt: TGTGCCACCAGCAGAGATAGGGGGACGAACAATGAGCAGTTCTTC; cdr3_aa: CATSRDRGTNNEQFF
j_call: TRBJ1-1; d_call: -; clone_size: few; v_call: TRBV7-9; cdr3_nt: TGTGCCAGCAGCTCTGTAAGGGGACTAAGCTTT; cdr3_aa: CASSSVRGLSF
j_call: TRBJ1-6; d_call: TRBD1; clone_size: few; v_call: TRBV7-9; cdr3_nt: TGTGCCAGCGGCAAAATAATGGACAGGCATAATTCACCCCTCCACTTT; cdr3_aa: CASGKIMDRHNSPLHF
j_call: TRBJ1-5; d_call: TRBD1; clone_size: -; v_call: TRBV7-2; cdr3_nt: TGTGCCAGCAGCATCTCCTCAGGGGGCTATCAGCCCCAGCATTTT; cdr3_aa: CASSISSGGYQPQHF
j_call: TRBJ2-7; d_call: TRBD1; clone_size: -; v_call: TRBV4-1; cdr3_nt: TGCGCCAGCAGCCAAGTTGGGACAGCCTCCTACGAGCAGTACTTC; cdr3_aa: CASSQVGTASYEQYF
j_call: TRBJ1-1; d_call: -; clone_size: few; v_call: TRBV7-9; cdr3_nt: TGTGCCAGCAGCTTAGAGGCAGGGCGTGAAGCTTTCTTT; cdr3_aa: CASSLEAGREAFF